This TCR beta chain was captured in a study of shared clonotypes between healthy human individuals. General study results and limits: A generally larger estimated richness was seen in naive subsets than in memory subsets. Relative to clonotypes present in all four donors, those not shared had lower generation probabilities.

The V and J ends lost 6 bases and 4 bases, in that order; junction bases with no gene match: 7. This CDR3 spans 14 amino acids. The germline V gene encodes CDR1 SGHRS and CDR2 YFSETQ. Data came from immunoSEQ multiplex PCR; TCRdb stores just in-frame clones and leaves some out. The sample includes about 1.5 million clones, approximately 96% of them seen just once. About this clone itself: What it binds is not known.

The chain couples TRBV5-1 to TRBJ2-3; 8 bases are shared with TRBD1. This clonotype originated in a man younger than 40 in good health. Sample: naive CD4+ T cells sorted from blood. Regarding subset: CD45RA+ positively selected. The CDR3 spells CASTPGQVADTQYF. The CDR3 DNA follows: TGCGCCAGCACCCCGGGACAGGTGGCAGATACGCAGTATTTT.